Below, 27 T cell receptor beta chains from the same sample are listed, as sequenced in a study of regulatory T cells in long-lasting Graves disease. The TCR beta library used iRepertoire HTBI primers with Arm-PCR amplification of CDR3. TCRdb analysed the multiplex PCR reads with MiXCR anew, one entry per CDR3 protein. The sample contains more than 300,000 distinct CDR3 sequences, roughly 15% of which appear only once. The time point: newly diagnosed GD, antithyroid drugs for less than 3 months. From RNA extracted from PBMCs, the TCR library was made. The same sample was also used in a study of T cells in Graves' hyperthyroidism and ophthalmopathy.

This sample comprised peripheral blood mononuclear cells (PBMCs), obtained at new diagnosis, from a patient treated with antithyroid drugs. The receptors come from a woman aged 18-35 years with Graves disease.

The CDR3 DNA sequence: TGTGCCAGCAGCCTCAGCCCTACGGCTGGGGCCAACGTCCTGACTTTC. This translates into CASSLSPTAGANVLTF. The rearrangement links TRBV7-9 to TRBJ2-6, with D unclear. The CDR3 is made up of 16 amino acids. The germline gives CDR1 SEHNR, CDR2 FQNEAQ (reference sequence). Trimming stripped 5 bases from V and 2 bases from J, with 13 bases between.

With respect to this clonotype: Since a much larger clone is just one base distant, this may be a read error. In nucleotides, the CDR3 is TGTGCCAGCAGTTGGTCAACTGGCATTGAAGCTTTCTTT. Amino acids: CASSWSTGIEAFF. The J gene is TRBJ1-1, the V gene TRBV28; D remains unclear. Trimming removed 4 bases at V and 7 bases at J, with 13 bases between. CDR3 length equals 13 residues. Looked up from germline, CDR1 is MDHEN and CDR2 is SYDVKM. Looking up the rest from reference TRBV28 and TRBJ1-1 gives the full variable domain: DVKVTQSSRYLVKRTGEKVFLECVQDMDHENMFWYRQDPGLGLRLIYFSYDVKMKEKGDIPEGYSVSREKKERFSLILESASTNQTSMYLCASSWSTGIEAFFGQGTRLTVV.

This chain joins TRBV7-9 and TRBJ1-5; a possible D gene is TRBD1 (5 bases). The CDR3 is 14 amino acids. Trimming removed 5 bases at V and 6 bases at J, with 14 bases between. Per the germline V gene, CDR1 is SEHNR and CDR2 is FQNEAQ (reference sequence). DNA for the CDR3: TGTGCCAGCAGCGGGGGGGGGGTCGGTCAGCCCCAGCATTTT. Its protein is CASSGGGVGQPQHF.

This clonotype was seen ten or more times. V is TRBV7-9 and J is TRBJ1-1, with TRBD1 identical over 7 bases. The CDR3 totals 15 residues. Germline V gene sequence: CDR1 SEHNR, CDR2 FQNEAQ (reference sequence). V dropped 5 bases and J dropped 3; count of bases not matched to a gene: 9. The CDR3, as DNA: TGTGCCAGCAGCCGACAGGGTACGATCCACACTGAAGCTTTCTTT. Translating it yields CASSRQGTIHTEAFF.

This clonotype was seen many times. The chain combines TRBV20-1 with TRBJ2-7; D may be TRBD1 or TRBD2 (6 bases each). Per germline, CDR1 DFQATT and CDR2 SNEGSKA (reference sequence). With 2 bases removed from V and 4 bases from J, the gap between germline ends came to 12 bases. The CDR3 contains 13 residues. The CDR3: CSARTGGWYEQYF. As DNA, the CDR3 is TGCAGTGCTAGAACCGGGGGCTGGTACGAGCAGTACTTC.

This clonotype was seen many times. V usage is TRBV28 and J usage is TRBJ1-5, with D maybe TRBD1 (6 bases). V gave up 6 bases and J gave up 7 bases, with 16 bases separating them. This CDR3 has 14 residues. CDR1 and CDR2 from the germline V gene are MDHEN and SYDVKM. The CDR3 nucleotides are TGTGCCAGCAGCTTACAGGGTGGGGGGCAGCCCCAGCATTTT. As protein: CASSLQGGGQPQHF.

Comments on this clonotype: One base separates it from a far larger clone, so it is likely a read error. V gene TRBV5-5 combines with J gene TRBJ2-3; D remains unclear. The CDR3 runs 14 residues. CDR1 SGHKS and CDR2 YYEKEE come from the germline V gene (reference sequence). In DNA, the CDR3 is TGTACCAGCAGCTTCGGTAAAAGCACAGATACGCAGTATTTT. Encoded protein: CTSSFGKSTDTQYF. Together with reference TRBV5-5 and TRBJ2-3, the CDR3 gives the full variable domain: DAGVTQSPTHLIKTRGQQVTLRCSPISGHKSVSWYQQVLGQGPQFIFQYYEKEERGRGNFPDRFSARQFPNYSSELNVNALLLGDSALYLCTSSFGKSTDTQYFGPGTRLTVL.

This clonotype appeared many times. V gene TRBV7-9 combines with J gene TRBJ2-1; 8 nucleotides align to TRBD2. The J call is in doubt because the DNA end fits TRBJ2-5 better. CDR1 is SEHNR and CDR2 is FQNEAQ in the germline V gene (reference sequence). The CDR3 is made up of 15 amino acids. Here the CDR3 reads CASSPSGGPRETQYF. In DNA form, the CDR3 reads TGTGCCAGCAGCCCATCGGGGGGGCCGAGGGAGACCCAGTACTTC.

Comments on this clonotype: A read error may be the cause here, since a much bigger clone is one base away. The rearrangement joins TRBV9 to TRBJ2-7; 9 bases agree with TRBD1. The germline gives CDR1 SGDLS, CDR2 YYNGEE. CDR3 length equals 13 residues. V lost 4 bases, J lost 9 bases, and 8 bases stayed unmatched. CDR3 nucleotides: TGTGCCAGCAGCTCAACAGGGGGCCTCGGGCAGTACTTC. This codes for CASSSTGGLGQYF.

The J gene is TRBJ2-2, the V gene TRBV10-3, with D hard to call. The V end was cut by 5 bases, the J end by 1 base, with 8 bases between. The V gene's germline CDR1 is ENHRY and CDR2 SYGVKD. CDR3 length equals 14 residues. CDR3 sequence: CAISYLGNTGELFF. CDR3 sequence (DNA): TGTGCCATCAGTTATCTGGGGAACACCGGGGAGCTGTTTTTT.

The chain couples TRBV2 to TRBJ1-5, with unresolved D. The CDR3 contains 13 residues. Germline V gene lookup returns CDR1 SNHLY and CDR2 FYNNEI. Deletions cut 5 bases from V and 6 bases from J, with 11 bases between. CDR3 residues: CASSFGGIQPQHF. The CDR3 DNA follows: TGTGCCAGCAGTTTTGGTGGCATTCAGCCCCAGCATTTT.

This clonotype has only a few counts. This rearrangement joins TRBV12-3 or TRBV12-4 to TRBJ2-5; weak D call: TRBD2 (5 bases). The CDR3 runs 13 residues. With 5 bases removed from V and 1 base from J, the gap between germline ends came to 8 bases. CDR3 nucleotide sequence: TGTGCCAGCAGTCCTAGCATCCAAGAGACCCAGTACTTC. Translating gives CASSPSIQETQYF.

For this clonotype: Just one base apart from a much larger clone, this may be a read error. The conserved phenylalanine or tryptophan normally closing the CDR3 is absent here, so this likely arose from a read error. In nucleotides, the CDR3 is TGTGCCAGCAGTCCCCGAGGGCCCAATCAGCCCCAGCATCTT. Translation gives CASSPRGPNQPQHL. V usage is TRBV28 and J usage is TRBJ1-5, with D hard to call. CDR1 is MDHEN and CDR2 is SYDVKM in the germline V gene. This CDR3 comprises 14 residues. Trimming took 5 bases from V and 3 from J, leaving 11 bases between them.

To note about this clonotype: A much larger clonotype is one base distant, so this may be a read error. This chain joins TRBV7-2 and TRBJ2-1; 7 positions agree with TRBD2. Per the germline V gene, CDR1 is SGHTA and CDR2 is FQGNSA. The CDR3 is made up of 13 amino acids. Here the CDR3 DNA reads TGTGCCAGCAGCTTCAGACTAGCCGATGAGCAGTCCTTC. Translating gives CASSFRLADEQSF.

This clonotype was seen repeatedly, ten times or more. The chain carries TRBV10-3 and TRBJ2-5; either TRBD1 or TRBD2 may supply D (5 bases each). The CDR3 spans 14 residues. Trimming took 4 bases from V and 7 from J, leaving 16 bases between them. Germline V gene lookup returns CDR1 ENHRY and CDR2 SYGVKD. The CDR3 sequence: CAISGDGQIGTQYF. The CDR3 coding sequence is TGTGCCATCAGTGGGGACGGCCAGATCGGGACCCAGTACTTC.

The chain recombines TRBV5-1 with TRBJ2-7; D is possibly TRBD1 or TRBD2 (5 bases each). This CDR3 is 15 amino acids long. Trimming stripped 3 bases from V and 0 bases from J, with 13 bases between. Germline CDR1 is SGHRS and CDR2 is YFSETQ. In nucleotides, the CDR3 is TGCGCCAGCAGCTCCCGGGACCTGGTCTCCTACGAGCAGTACTTC. Its protein is CASSSRDLVSYEQYF.

This clonotype came up a few times. The rearrangement uses TRBV6-1 and TRBJ1-2; D remains unclear. The germline V gene encodes CDR1 MNHNS and CDR2 SASEGT. The CDR3 sequence is 12 residues long. Trimming took 6 bases from V and 1 from J, leaving 6 bases between them. CDR3 protein: CASRSRNYGYTF. The CDR3 nucleotides read TGTGCCAGCAGGTCCCGTAACTATGGCTACACCTTC.

The V gene is TRBV29-1, the J gene TRBJ2-1, with TRBD2 matching over 10 bases. Germline V CDR1 and CDR2: SQVTM, ANQGSEA. With V trimmed by 3 bases and J by 7 bases, 6 bases remained unmatched. CDR3 length equals 14 residues. Here the CDR3 reads CSVELAGVGNEQFF. CDR3 DNA sequence: TGCAGCGTTGAGCTAGCGGGGGTGGGGAATGAGCAGTTCTTC.

This clonotype was observed once. This sequence may be a read error, since a much larger clone differs from it by one base. The rearrangement joins TRBV12-3 or TRBV12-4 to TRBJ1-1; D not certain. There are 14 residues in the CDR3. V lost 2 bases and J 3 bases, leaving 10 bases between the germline ends. The CDR3 region is CASSLRHTDTEAFF. The CDR3 region has the DNA TGTGCCAGCAGTTTACGCCACACGGACACTGAAGCTTTCTTT.

This clonotype was picked up many times. V gene TRBV12-3 or TRBV12-4 combines with J gene TRBJ2-4, with D possibly TRBD2 on 6 matching bases. The CDR3 totals 14 residues. Trimming pared 5 bases from V and 10 bases from J, leaving 18 bases between. CDR3 sequence reads: CASSPLVDGGIQYF. As DNA, the CDR3 is TGTGCCAGCAGTCCCCTAGTTGACGGGGGTATTCAGTACTTC.

The sample holds a few counts of this clonotype. The V call is TRBV20-1, the J call TRBJ2-3; D is undetermined. The CDR3 sequence is 14 residues long. Trimming shortened V by 2 bases and J by 4 bases, and 13 bases separated the two germline ends. Germline V gene data show CDR1 as DFQATT and CDR2 as SNEGSKA (reference sequence). Here the CDR3 reads CSARQQIGADTQYF. The CDR3 bases are TGCAGTGCTAGACAACAAATAGGTGCAGATACGCAGTATTTT.

In regard to this clonotype: One end of the junction is discordant with germline, which a read error may explain. V gene TRBV3-1 combines with J gene TRBJ1-6; D may be TRBD1 (5 bases). This CDR3 has 15 residues. Germline CDR1 is LGHDT and CDR2 is YNNKEL (reference sequence). The CDR3: CASSPETDTNSPPHF. The CDR3 DNA reads TGTGCCAGCAGCCCAGAGACGGACACCAATTCACCCCCCCACTTT.

This clonotype has at least ten counts. The chain is built from TRBV2 and TRBJ2-7; 10 nucleotides match TRBD2. CDR3 size: 15 residues. Germline V gene sequence: CDR1 SNHLY, CDR2 FYNNEI. V gave up 6 bases and J gave up 5 bases; unmatched junction bases: 10. CDR3 residues: CASRYRGLANHEQYF. CDR3 nucleotide sequence: TGTGCCAGCAGATATCGGGGACTAGCGAACCACGAGCAGTACTTC.

This clonotype was seen ten or more times. The junction departs from germline at one end; a sequencing error may be responsible. J is TRBJ1-2 and V is TRBV6-2 or TRBV6-3; D is unclear. The CDR3 covers 13 residues. CDR1 and CDR2 (germline): MNHEY, SVGEGT. This CDR3 is CASSDSPNYGYTF. CDR3 bases: TGCGCCAGCAGTGATAGCCCTAACTATGGCTACACCTTC.

This clonotype was detected ten times or more. The rearrangement uses TRBV7-9 and TRBJ2-7, with 12 bases that match TRBD2. The CDR3 runs to 15 residues. V was clipped by 1 base and J by 6 bases; unmatched bases: 4. Germline CDR1 SEHNR, CDR2 FQNEAQ (reference sequence). Written as DNA, the CDR3 is TGTGCCAGCAGCTTAGTGACTAGCGGGAGTGGCGAGCAGTACTTC. Translating gives CASSLVTSGSGEQYF. The full variable domain, its missing parts supplied by reference TRBV7-9 and TRBJ2-7, is DTGVSQNPRHKITKRGQNVTFRCDPISEHNRLYWYRQTLGQGPEFLTYFQNEAQLEKSRLLSDRFSAERPKGSFSTLEIQRTEQGDSAMYLCASSLVTSGSGEQYFGPGTRLTVT.

The chain links TRBV30 to TRBJ2-7; 10 positions match TRBD2. The germline gives CDR1 GTSNPN, CDR2 SVGIG (reference sequence). This CDR3 is built from 14 residues. Trimming cost V 4 bases and J 5 bases; bases outside gene matches: 8. The CDR3 DNA follows: TGTGCCTGGATGGGGGGACTAGCGCAGAACGAGCAGTACTTC. Protein product: CAWMGGLAQNEQYF. Full variable domain (outside the CDR3, taken from reference TRBV30 and TRBJ2-7): SQTIHQWPATLVQPVGSPLSLECTVEGTSNPNLYWYRQAAGRGLQLLFYSVGIGQISSEVPQNLSASRPQDRQFILSSKKLLLSDSGFYLCAWMGGLAQNEQYFGPGTRLTVT.

This sequence joins TRBV6-1 and TRBJ2-1; D ambiguous. Gene TRBJ2-5 matches the end of the DNA better, so the J call may be wrong. The CDR3 extends over 13 amino acids. CDR1 MNHNS and CDR2 SASEGT come from the germline V gene. Here the CDR3 reads CASRPARQETQYF. The CDR3 bases are TGTGCCAGCAGGCCAGCCAGGCAAGAGACCCAGTACTTC.